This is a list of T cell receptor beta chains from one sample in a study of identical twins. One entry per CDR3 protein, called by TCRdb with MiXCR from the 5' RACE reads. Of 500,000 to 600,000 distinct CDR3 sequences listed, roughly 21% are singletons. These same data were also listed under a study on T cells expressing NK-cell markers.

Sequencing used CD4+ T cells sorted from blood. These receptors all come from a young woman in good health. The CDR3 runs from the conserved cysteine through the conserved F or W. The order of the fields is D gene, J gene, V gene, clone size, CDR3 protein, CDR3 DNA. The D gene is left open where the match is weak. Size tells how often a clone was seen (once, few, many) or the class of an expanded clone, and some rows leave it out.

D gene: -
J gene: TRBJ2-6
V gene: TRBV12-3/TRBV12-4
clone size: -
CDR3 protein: CASSSTGANVLTF
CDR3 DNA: TGTGCCAGCAGTTCAACTGGGGCCAACGTCCTGACTTTC

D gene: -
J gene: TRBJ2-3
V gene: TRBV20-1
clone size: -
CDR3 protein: CSASPHGTSADTQYF
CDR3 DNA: TGCAGTGCTAGCCCCCACGGTACCTCGGCAGATACGCAGTATTTT

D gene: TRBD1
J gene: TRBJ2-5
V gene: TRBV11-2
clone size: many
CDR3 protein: CASSWTGKETQYF
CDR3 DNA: TGTGCCAGCAGCTGGACAGGGAAAGAGACCCAGTACTTC

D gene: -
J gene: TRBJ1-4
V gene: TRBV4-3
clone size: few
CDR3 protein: CASSQDRGWGEKLFF
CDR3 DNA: TGCGCCAGCAGCCAAGATAGGGGATGGGGGGAAAAACTGTTTTTT

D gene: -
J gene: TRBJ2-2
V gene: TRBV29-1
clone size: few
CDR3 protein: CSVSRTGELFF
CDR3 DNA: TGCAGCGTCAGCCGAACCGGGGAGCTGTTTTTT

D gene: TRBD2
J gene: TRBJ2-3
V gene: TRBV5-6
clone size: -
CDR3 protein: CASSEGLAGLDTQYF
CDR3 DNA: TGTGCCAGCAGCGAGGGACTAGCGGGATTAGATACGCAGTATTTT

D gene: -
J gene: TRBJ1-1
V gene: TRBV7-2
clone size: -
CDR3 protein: CASTLSLRGSEAFF
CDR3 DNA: TGTGCCAGCACCCTCTCTCTTCGGGGGTCGGAAGCTTTCTTT

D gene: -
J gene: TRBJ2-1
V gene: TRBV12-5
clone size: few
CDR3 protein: CASGPSTNEQFF
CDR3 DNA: TGTGCTAGTGGTCCGTCCACCAATGAGCAGTTCTTC

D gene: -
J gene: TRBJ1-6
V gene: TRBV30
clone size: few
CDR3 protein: CAWRDRSNNSPLHF
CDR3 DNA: TGTGCCTGGAGAGACAGGAGTAATAATTCACCCCTCCACTTT

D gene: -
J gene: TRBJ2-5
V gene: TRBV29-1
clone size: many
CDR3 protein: CSVNRDGQETQYF
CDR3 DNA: TGCAGCGTTAACAGGGACGGGCAAGAGACCCAGTACTTC